What follows describes a single T cell receptor beta chain. The data originate from a study of blood T cell repertoires in COVID-19. In the original processing: Cell counts per sample came from amplifying reference gene primers. TCRdb keeps only in-frame clones here, not all; method: immunoSEQ multiplex PCR. V and J calls and clone size come straight from that table; D and trimming were deduced from the DNA. Here the sample spans about 280,000 clones, approximately 78% being singletons. Participant reports of clinical history set cohort assignment. Within 2 weeks before study entry, exposed participants met a COVID-19 case. Germline-derived CDR1 and CDR2 are SGDLS and YYNGEE. With V trimmed by 4 bases and J by 6 bases, 8 bases remained unmatched. The CDR3 is made up of 14 amino acids.

The sequence came from a middle-aged man who had been exposed to COVID-19. Sequenced sample: PBMCs or T cells enriched from blood (not recorded which). J is TRBJ2-7 and V is TRBV9; 9 bases line up with TRBD1. CDR3 in amino acids: CASSLTWTGVEQYF. CDR3 nucleotides: TGTGCCAGCAGCTTAACCTGGACAGGGGTCGAGCAGTACTTC.